This TCR beta chain was documented in a study of regulatory T cells in long-lasting Graves disease. Findings and limits, study-wide: Between persistent patients, more than 2,500 public clonotypes were shared, exceeding the approximately 900 shared between new patients. Accuracy might have suffered from few samples.

CDR3 regions were amplified by Arm-PCR using iRepertoire HTBI primers to build TCR beta libraries. MiXCR, applied by TCRdb to the multiplex PCR reads, yields one record per CDR3 protein. The sample has under 500,000 distinct CDR3 sequences; around 21% are singletons. Time point denoted: persistent/refractory GD, antithyroid drugs over 5 years with positive TRAb. Researchers made the TCR library from RNA that was extracted from PBMCs. Patients all came to the study from an endocrinology department in Xi'an, China. In regard to this clonotype: Its specificity is not known.

CDR1 and CDR2 from the germline V gene are GTSNPN and SVGIG (reference sequence). J was trimmed by 4 bases and V by 5 bases; bases with no gene match: 0. This CDR3 is 11 amino acids long. The V and J genes are TRBV30 and TRBJ2-7; 9 bases map to TRBD1. The sequenced sample was peripheral blood mononuclear cells (PBMCs), obtained when the disease was refractory, from a patient treated with antithyroid drugs. The receptor comes from a female donor with Graves disease. Here the CDR3 reads CAWGQGYEQYF. The CDR3 DNA sequence: TGTGCCTGGGGACAGGGGTACGAGCAGTACTTC.